This TCR beta chain was captured by sequencing in a study of blood T cell repertoires in COVID-19. Study context: Acute and convalescent COVID-19 samples came from the United States, Italy and Spain. The cDNA or gDNA used as material had been derived from T cells, B-cell-depleted T cells, or PBMCs.

How the authors handled the data: Quantification of nucleated cells was approximated via reference gene primer amplification. Sequencing was performed with immunoSEQ multiplex PCR; in TCRdb, only in-frame clones are kept and a portion is missing. That table supplies the V and J calls and clone size; D and trimming were determined from the DNA. The sample contains approximately 270,000 clones, 84% of which appear only once. Germline-derived CDR1 and CDR2 are SGHTA and FQGNSA. V was clipped by 5 bases and J by 8 bases; unmatched bases: 12. The CDR3 totals 16 residues. The TCR was taken from a person between 70 and 80 years old with COVID-19, enrolled during active disease. The sequenced material came from peripheral blood. This chain uses TRBV7-2 with TRBJ1-6; 7 nucleotides line up with TRBD1. The chain's CDR3 is CASSTQDRVLDSPLHF. The CDR3 DNA sequence: TGTGCCAGCAGCACGCAAGACAGGGTCCTAGATTCACCCCTCCACTTT.